This TCR beta chain was identified during a study of shared clonotypes between healthy human individuals. Findings and caveats of the study: Non-shared clonotypes were found to have lower generation probabilities than the clonotypes that were shared by all four of the sorted-subset donors. Roughly 5% of naive CD4 clonotypes were shared across several donors.

CD45RO-negative, CCR7-selected cells formed the naive CD8 fraction, which excluded terminally differentiated effector memory CD45RA+ cells. Donors were healthy HIV-negative adults without recent acute infections or vaccinations. Germline V gene data show CDR1 as SGHRS and CDR2 as YFSETQ. Trimming left V 4 bases short and J 0 bases short, with 11 bases between. The CDR3 runs to 14 residues. With respect to this clone: What it binds is unknown.

Each PCR replicate from the sorted subsets contained around 200 ng DNA, which is about 30,000 T cell genomes. Measured with immunoSEQ multiplex PCR; TCRdb has only the in-frame clones, and not every one. The table has approximately 2,200,000 clones, about 92% seen once. The TCR sequence derives from a man aged 18 to 35 in good health. Some clones in this sample may be carry-over from other donors' samples. The J gene is TRBJ2-7, the V gene TRBV5-1; a weak D match, TRBD2 (6 bases). The sample was naive CD8+ T cells from PBMCs. The CDR3, as DNA: TGCGCCAGCAGCGCCGGGGGTAGCTCCTACGAGCAGTACTTC. Its translation: CASSAGGSSYEQYF.